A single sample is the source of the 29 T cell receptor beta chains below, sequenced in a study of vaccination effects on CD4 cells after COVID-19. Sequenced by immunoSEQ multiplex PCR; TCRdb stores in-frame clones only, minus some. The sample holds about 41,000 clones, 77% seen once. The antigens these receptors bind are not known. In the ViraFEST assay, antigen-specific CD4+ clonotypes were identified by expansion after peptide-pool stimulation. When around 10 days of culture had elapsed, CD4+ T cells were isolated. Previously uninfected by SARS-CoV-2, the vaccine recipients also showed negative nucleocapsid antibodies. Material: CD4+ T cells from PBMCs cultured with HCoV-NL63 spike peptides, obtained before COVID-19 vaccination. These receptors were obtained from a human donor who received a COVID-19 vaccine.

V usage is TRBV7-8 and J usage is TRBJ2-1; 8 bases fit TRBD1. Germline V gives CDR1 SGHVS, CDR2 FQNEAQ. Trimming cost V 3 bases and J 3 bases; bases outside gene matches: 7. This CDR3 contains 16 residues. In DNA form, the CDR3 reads TGTGCCAGCAGCTTTGGCAGGGGGCTAATCTACAATGAGCAGTTCTTC. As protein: CASSFGRGLIYNEQFF.

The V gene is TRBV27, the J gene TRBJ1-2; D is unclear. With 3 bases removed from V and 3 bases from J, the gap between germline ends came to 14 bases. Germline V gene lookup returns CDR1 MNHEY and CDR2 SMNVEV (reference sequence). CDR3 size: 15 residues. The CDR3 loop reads CASSFEGYGDYGYTF. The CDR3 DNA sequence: TGTGCCAGCAGTTTTGAGGGTTATGGGGACTATGGCTACACCTTC.

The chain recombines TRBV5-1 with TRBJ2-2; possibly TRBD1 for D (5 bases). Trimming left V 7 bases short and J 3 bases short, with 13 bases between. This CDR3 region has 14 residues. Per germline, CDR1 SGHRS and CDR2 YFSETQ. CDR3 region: CASRMTEYTGELFF. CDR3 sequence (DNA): TGCGCCAGCCGAATGACAGAATACACCGGGGAGCTGTTTTTT.

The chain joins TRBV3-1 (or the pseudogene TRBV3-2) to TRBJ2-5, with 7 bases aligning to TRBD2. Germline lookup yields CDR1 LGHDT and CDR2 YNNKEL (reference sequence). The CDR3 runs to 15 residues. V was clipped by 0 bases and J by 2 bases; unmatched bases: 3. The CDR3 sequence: CASSQEGLEQETQYF. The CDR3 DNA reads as TGTGCCAGCAGCCAAGAAGGACTAGAGCAAGAGACCCAGTACTTC.

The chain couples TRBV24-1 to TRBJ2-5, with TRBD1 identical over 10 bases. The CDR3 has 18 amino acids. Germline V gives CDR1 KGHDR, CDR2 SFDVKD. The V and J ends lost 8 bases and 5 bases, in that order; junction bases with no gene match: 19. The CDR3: CATKVEMKDRGARETQYF. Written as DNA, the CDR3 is TGTGCCACCAAAGTCGAAATGAAGGACAGGGGGGCTAGGGAGACCCAGTACTTC.

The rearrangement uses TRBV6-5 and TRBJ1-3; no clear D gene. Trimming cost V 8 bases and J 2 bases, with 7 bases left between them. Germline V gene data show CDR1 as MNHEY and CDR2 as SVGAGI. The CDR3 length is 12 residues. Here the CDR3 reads CASGTTGNTIYF. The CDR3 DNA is TGTGCCAGCGGAACGACTGGAAACACCATATATTTT.

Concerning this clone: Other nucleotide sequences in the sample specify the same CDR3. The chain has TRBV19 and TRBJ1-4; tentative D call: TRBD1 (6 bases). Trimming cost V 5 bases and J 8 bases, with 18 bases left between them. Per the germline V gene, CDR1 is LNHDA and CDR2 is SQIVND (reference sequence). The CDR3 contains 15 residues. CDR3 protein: CASSPLISGVEKLFF. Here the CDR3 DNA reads TGTGCCAGTAGTCCCCTCATTTCAGGGGTCGAAAAACTGTTTTTT.

The CDR3 DNA reads TGTGCCAGCAGTTCCACAGGGGGAGGGCGCATTCAGTACTTC. The encoded protein is CASSSTGGGRIQYF. V is TRBV28 and J is TRBJ2-4; tentatively, D is TRBD1 (8 bases). Trimming cost V 4 bases and J 9 bases, with 16 bases left between them. Germline-derived CDR1 and CDR2 are MDHEN and SYDVKM. This CDR3 contains 14 residues.

The CDR3 spells CASSLGGAYNEQFF. The CDR3 DNA sequence: TGCGCCAGCAGCCTCGGGGGGGCTTACAATGAGCAGTTCTTC. The rearrangement uses TRBV5-1 and TRBJ2-1, with TRBD2 identical over 8 bases. The germline V gene has CDR1 SGHRS and CDR2 YFSETQ. With V trimmed by 4 bases and J by 4 bases, 4 bases remained unmatched. The CDR3 spans 14 residues.

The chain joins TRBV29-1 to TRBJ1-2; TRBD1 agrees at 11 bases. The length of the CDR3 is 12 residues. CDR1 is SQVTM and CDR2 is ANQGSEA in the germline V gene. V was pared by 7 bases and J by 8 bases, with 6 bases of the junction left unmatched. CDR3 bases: TGCAGCGCCGAGGACAGGGGGCTGGGCTACACCTTC. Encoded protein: CSAEDRGLGYTF. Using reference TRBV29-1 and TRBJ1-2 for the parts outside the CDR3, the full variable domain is SAVISQKPSRDICQRGTSLTIQCQVDSQVTMMFWYRQQPGQSLTLIATANQGSEATYESGFVIDKFPISRPNLTFSTLTVSNMSPEDSSIYLCSAEDRGLGYTFGSGTRLTVV.

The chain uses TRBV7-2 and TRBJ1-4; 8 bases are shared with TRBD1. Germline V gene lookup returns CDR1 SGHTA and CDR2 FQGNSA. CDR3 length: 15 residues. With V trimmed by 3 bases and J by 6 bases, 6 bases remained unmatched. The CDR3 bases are TGTGCCAGCAGCTTCGGACAGGGCTTTTATGAAAAACTGTTTTTT. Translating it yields CASSFGQGFYEKLFF.

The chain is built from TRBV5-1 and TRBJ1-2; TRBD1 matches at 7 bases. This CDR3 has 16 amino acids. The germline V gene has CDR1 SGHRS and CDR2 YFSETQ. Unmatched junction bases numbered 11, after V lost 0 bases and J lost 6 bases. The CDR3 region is CASSLGNPTGANGYTF. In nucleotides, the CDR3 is TGCGCCAGCAGCTTGGGAAATCCAACAGGGGCAAATGGCTACACCTTC. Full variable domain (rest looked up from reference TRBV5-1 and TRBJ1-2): KAGVTQTPRYLIKTRGQQVTLSCSPISGHRSVSWYQQTPGQGLQFLFEYFSETQRNKGNFPGRFSGRQFSNSRSEMNVSTLELGDSALYLCASSLGNPTGANGYTFGSGTRLTVV.

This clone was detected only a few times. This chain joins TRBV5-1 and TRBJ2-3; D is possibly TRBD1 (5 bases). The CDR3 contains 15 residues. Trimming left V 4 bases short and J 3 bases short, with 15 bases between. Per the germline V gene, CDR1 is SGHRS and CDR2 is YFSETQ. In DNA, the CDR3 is TGCGCCAGCAGCCCTAATGGGGCCGGGACAGATACGCAGTATTTT. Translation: CASSPNGAGTDTQYF.

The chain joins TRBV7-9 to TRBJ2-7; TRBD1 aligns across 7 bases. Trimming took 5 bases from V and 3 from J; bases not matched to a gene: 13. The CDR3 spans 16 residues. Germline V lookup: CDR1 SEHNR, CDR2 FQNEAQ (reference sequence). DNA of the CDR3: TGTGCCAGCAGCCCGACGACAGGGCCCAACATCTACGAGCAGTACGTC. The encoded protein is CASSPTTGPNIYEQYV.

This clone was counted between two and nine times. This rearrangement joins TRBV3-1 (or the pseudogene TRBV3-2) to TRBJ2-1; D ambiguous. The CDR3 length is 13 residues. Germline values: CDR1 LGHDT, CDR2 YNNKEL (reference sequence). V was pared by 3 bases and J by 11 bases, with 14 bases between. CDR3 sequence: CASSQGNIVQQFF. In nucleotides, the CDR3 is TGTGCCAGCAGCCAGGGGAACATTGTGCAGCAGTTCTTC.

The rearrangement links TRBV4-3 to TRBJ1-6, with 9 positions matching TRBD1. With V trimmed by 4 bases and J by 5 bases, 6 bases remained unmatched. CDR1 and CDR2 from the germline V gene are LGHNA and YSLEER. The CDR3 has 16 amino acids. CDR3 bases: TGCGCCAGCAGCCGGATTAGGACAGGGGATAATTCACCCCTCCACTTT. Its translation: CASSRIRTGDNSPLHF.

This chain's CDR3 is CASRTSRATEAFF. The CDR3 region has the DNA TGTGCCAGCAGAACTTCGCGGGCCACTGAAGCTTTCTTT. The chain is built from TRBV3-1 (or the pseudogene TRBV3-2) and TRBJ1-1, with no clear D. This CDR3 spans 13 amino acids. The V gene lost 6 bases and the J gene lost 4 bases, with 12 bases spanning the gap. Germline V gives CDR1 LGHDT, CDR2 YNNKEL (reference sequence).

Written as DNA, the CDR3 is TGTGCCAGCTCACCATCTACCCGAATAGGGAACACTGAAGCTTTCTTT. It translates to CASSPSTRIGNTEAFF. The chain is built from TRBV18 and TRBJ1-1, with D unresolved. V gave up 2 bases and J gave up 1 base, with 14 bases separating them. The length of the CDR3 is 16 residues. In germline, CDR1 is KGHSH, CDR2 LQKENI.

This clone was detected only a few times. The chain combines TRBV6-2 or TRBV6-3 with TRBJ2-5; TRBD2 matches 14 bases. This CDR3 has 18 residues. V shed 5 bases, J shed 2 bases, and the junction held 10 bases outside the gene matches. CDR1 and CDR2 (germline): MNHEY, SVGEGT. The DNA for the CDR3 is TGTGCCAGCAGTACCCGGACGACTAGCGGGGGGGTACAAGAGACCCAGTACTTC. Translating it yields CASSTRTTSGGVQETQYF.

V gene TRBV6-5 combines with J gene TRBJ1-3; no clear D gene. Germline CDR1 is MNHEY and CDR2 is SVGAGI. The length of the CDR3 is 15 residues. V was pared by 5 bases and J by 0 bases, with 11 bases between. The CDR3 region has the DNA TGTGCCAGCAGTATTCGACCGCACTCTGGAAACACCATATATTTT. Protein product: CASSIRPHSGNTIYF.

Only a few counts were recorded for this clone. CDR3 coding DNA: TGTGCCAGCAGCGCCGGCCGACTAGCGGTGGGGACAGATACGCAGTATTTT. As protein: CASSAGRLAVGTDTQYF. J is TRBJ2-3 and V is TRBV6-2 or TRBV6-3; 9 bases align to TRBD2. The CDR3 spans 17 residues. J lost 3 bases, V lost 6 bases, and 13 bases had no gene match. Germline assignment: CDR1 MNHEY and CDR2 SVGEGT.

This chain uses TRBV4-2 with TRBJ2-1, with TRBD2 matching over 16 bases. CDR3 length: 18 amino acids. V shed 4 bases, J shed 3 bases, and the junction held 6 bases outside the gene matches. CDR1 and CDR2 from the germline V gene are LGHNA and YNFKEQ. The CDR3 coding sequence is TGTGCCAGCAGCCCCCAGGGACTAGCGGGGGGGTTCTACAATGAGCAGTTCTTC. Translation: CASSPQGLAGGFYNEQFF.

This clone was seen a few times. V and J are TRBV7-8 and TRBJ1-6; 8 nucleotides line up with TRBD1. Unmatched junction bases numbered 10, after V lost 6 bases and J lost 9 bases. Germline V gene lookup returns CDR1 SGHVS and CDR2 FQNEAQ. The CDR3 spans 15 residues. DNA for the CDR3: TGTGCCAGCAGACTTAACCAGGGGGCATCTTCACCCCTCCACTTT. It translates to CASRLNQGASSPLHF. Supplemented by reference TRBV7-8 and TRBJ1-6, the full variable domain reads GAGVSQSPRYKVAKRGQDVALRCDPISGHVSLFWYQQALGQGPEFLTYFQNEAQLDKSGLPSDRFFAERPEGSVSTLKIQRTQQEDSAVYLCASRLNQGASSPLHFGNGTRLTVT.

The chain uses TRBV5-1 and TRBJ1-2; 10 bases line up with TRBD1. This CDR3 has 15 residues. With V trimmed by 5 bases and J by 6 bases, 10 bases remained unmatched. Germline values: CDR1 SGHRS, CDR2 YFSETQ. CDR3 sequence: CASRLGQGRTDGYTF. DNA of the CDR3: TGCGCCAGCAGACTGGGACAGGGGAGGACGGATGGCTACACCTTC. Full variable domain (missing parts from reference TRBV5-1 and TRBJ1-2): KAGVTQTPRYLIKTRGQQVTLSCSPISGHRSVSWYQQTPGQGLQFLFEYFSETQRNKGNFPGRFSGRQFSNSRSEMNVSTLELGDSALYLCASRLGQGRTDGYTFGSGTRLTVV.

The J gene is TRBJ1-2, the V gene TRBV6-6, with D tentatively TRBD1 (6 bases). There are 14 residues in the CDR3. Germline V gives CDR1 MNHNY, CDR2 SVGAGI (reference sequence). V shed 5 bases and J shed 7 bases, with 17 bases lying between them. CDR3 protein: CASSPPTGTRGYTF. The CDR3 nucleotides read TGTGCCAGCAGTCCTCCTACAGGGACACGTGGCTACACCTTC.

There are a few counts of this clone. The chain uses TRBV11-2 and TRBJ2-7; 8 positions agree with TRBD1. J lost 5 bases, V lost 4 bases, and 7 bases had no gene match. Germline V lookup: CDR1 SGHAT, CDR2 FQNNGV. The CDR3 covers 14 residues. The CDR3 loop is CASSSRTGYHEQYV. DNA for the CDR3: TGTGCCAGCAGCTCCCGGACAGGGTATCACGAGCAGTACGTC.

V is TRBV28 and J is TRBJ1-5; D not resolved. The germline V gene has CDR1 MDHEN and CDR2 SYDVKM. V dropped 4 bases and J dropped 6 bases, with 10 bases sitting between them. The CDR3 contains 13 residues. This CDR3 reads CASSSLDGQPQHF. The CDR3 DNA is TGTGCCAGCAGTTCCCTTGATGGTCAGCCCCAGCATTTT.

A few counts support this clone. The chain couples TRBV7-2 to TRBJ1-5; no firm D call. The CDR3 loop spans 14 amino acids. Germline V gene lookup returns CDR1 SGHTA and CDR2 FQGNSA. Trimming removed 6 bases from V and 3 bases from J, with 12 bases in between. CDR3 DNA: TGTGCCAGCAGTCAGAATTTAAACAATCAGCCCCAGCATTTT. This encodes CASSQNLNNQPQHF.

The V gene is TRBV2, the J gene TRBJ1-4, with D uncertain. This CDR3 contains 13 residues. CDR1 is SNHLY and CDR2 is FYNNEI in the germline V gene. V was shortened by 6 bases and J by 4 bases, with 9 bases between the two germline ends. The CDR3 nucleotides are TGTGCCAGCAGCCGGGAGCTTAATGAAAAACTGTTTTTT. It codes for CASSRELNEKLFF.